The rows below give T cell receptor beta chains drawn from one sample of a study of T cell repertoires in cytomegalovirus infection. Using its own MiXCR run on the reads, TCRdb lists one record per CDR3 protein. Of some 300,000 distinct CDR3 sequences in the sample, approximately 14% were seen once. Sequencing was done on a sample of PBMCs. The receptor set was obtained from a human donor in good health (CMV status not recorded). Some clones in this sample may be carry-over from other donors' samples. Each CDR3 is given with its conserved first and last residue. A D gene is named only where the DNA matches it firmly. Rows give clone size only sometimes, using once, few, many, or a class for an expanded clone.

j_gene: TRBJ2-1; abundance: many; v_gene: TRBV29-1; d_gene: TRBD1; CDR3nt: TGCAGCGTTGAGGGGGGACAGGGCATTTACAATGAGCAGTTCTTC; CDR3aa: CSVEGGQGIYNEQFF
j_gene: TRBJ2-1; abundance: .; v_gene: TRBV20-1; d_gene: TRBD2; CDR3nt: TGCAGTGCTCGTACCAGCAGCGGGAGCTCCTACAATGAGCAGTTCTTC; CDR3aa: CSARTSSGSSYNEQFF
j_gene: TRBJ2-1; abundance: few; v_gene: TRBV20-1; d_gene: TRBD2; CDR3nt: TGCAGTGCTAGAGATTACCGGACTAGCGGGGCTTCCTACAATGAGCAGTTCTTC; CDR3aa: CSARDYRTSGASYNEQFF
j_gene: TRBJ2-7; abundance: many; v_gene: TRBV6-2/TRBV6-3; d_gene: .; CDR3nt: TGTGCCAGCAATCGCGCCCCGGGGACGTACGAGCAGTACTTC; CDR3aa: CASNRAPGTYEQYF
j_gene: TRBJ2-1; abundance: .; v_gene: TRBV5-1; d_gene: TRBD2; CDR3nt: TGCGCCAGCAGCTCGGTGACGGGAGGGCCATCCTACAATGAGCAGTTCTTC; CDR3aa: CASSSVTGGPSYNEQFF
j_gene: TRBJ1-2; abundance: many; v_gene: TRBV7-2; d_gene: TRBD1; CDR3nt: TGTGCCAGCAGCTCACATAACGGACAGGGGCTCCCCTATGGCTACACCTTC; CDR3aa: CASSSHNGQGLPYGYTF
j_gene: TRBJ2-3; abundance: .; v_gene: TRBV10-3; d_gene: TRBD2; CDR3nt: TGTGCCACCTCTGGACTAGCGGGACCCACAGATACGCAGTATTTT; CDR3aa: CATSGLAGPTDTQYF
j_gene: TRBJ2-2; abundance: .; v_gene: TRBV29-1; d_gene: .; CDR3nt: TGCAGCGTTGGTGAAGGGACCGCGAACACCGGGGAGCTGTTTTTT; CDR3aa: CSVGEGTANTGELFF
j_gene: TRBJ1-2; abundance: .; v_gene: TRBV20-1; d_gene: .; CDR3nt: TGCAGTGCACACTCCTCCGGGACAAAGAATGGCTACACCTTC; CDR3aa: CSAHSSGTKNGYTF
j_gene: TRBJ2-5; abundance: many; v_gene: TRBV7-6; d_gene: TRBD1; CDR3nt: TGTGCCAGCAGCTACCTCCGACAGGGGGCGGAGACCCAGTACTTC; CDR3aa: CASSYLRQGAETQYF
j_gene: TRBJ2-1; abundance: .; v_gene: TRBV6-2/TRBV6-3; d_gene: TRBD2; CDR3nt: TGTGCCAGCAGTTACTCACTCGGGCAGGGACTGTTCGGGAGGGAGCAGTTCTTC; CDR3aa: CASSYSLGQGLFGREQFF
j_gene: TRBJ2-1; abundance: few; v_gene: TRBV10-3; d_gene: .; CDR3nt: TGTGCCATCAGTGTGGCCCCGCCCAATGAGCAGTTCTTC; CDR3aa: CAISVAPPNEQFF
j_gene: TRBJ2-7; abundance: many; v_gene: TRBV7-9; d_gene: .; CDR3nt: TGTGCCAGCAGCTTGGAAGTGGGTTGGGAGCAGTACTTC; CDR3aa: CASSLEVGWEQYF
j_gene: TRBJ1-1; abundance: .; v_gene: TRBV12-3/TRBV12-4; d_gene: .; CDR3nt: TGTGCCAGCAGTCTACAGGGTTACACTGAAGCTTTCTTT; CDR3aa: CASSLQGYTEAFF
j_gene: TRBJ1-1; abundance: .; v_gene: TRBV29-1; d_gene: .; CDR3nt: TGCAGCGTTTGTTCCCTGGCGGGGAACACTGAAGCTTTCTTT; CDR3aa: CSVCSLAGNTEAFF